This T cell receptor beta chain was captured by sequencing in a study of HIV-infected patients and healthy controls. A word on this clonotype: Its antigen is not identified.

cDNA was made from approximately 500 ng RNA using alpha and beta constant primers. Using multiplexing indices, alpha and beta chain libraries were generated apart by chain-specific third strand synthesis. Each molecule carried a 12-nucleotide identifier made of two joined random hexamers added before amplification. Via MiXCR, TCRdb re-called the 5' RACE reads, giving one row per CDR3 protein. The sample carries approximately 18,000 distinct CDR3 sequences, more than 8% recorded once. The repertoire came from unfractionated whole blood and reflected all unsorted peripheral T cells. V lost 3 bases, J lost 1 base, and 3 bases stayed unmatched. CDR3 length: 15 residues. In germline, CDR1 is MNHEY, CDR2 SMNVEV (reference sequence). Overall study findings and caveats: In healthy controls, MAIT alpha CDR3s were common; in HIV+ repertoires, severely depleted. Compared with untreated HIV+ repertoires, healthy controls showed roughly threefold more distinct CDR3s and higher Shannon diversity. Comparisons were complicated because patients and controls had unequal numbers of distinct sequences.

The V gene is TRBV27, the J gene TRBJ2-3; 8 positions agree with TRBD2. The TCR originated in an adult in good health. The material sequenced was blood. In nucleotides, the CDR3 is TGTGCCAGCAGTTTCAGCGGGGGAGGCACAGATACGCAGTATTTT. Translating it yields CASSFSGGGTDTQYF.